This TCR beta chain was recorded in a study of cytomegalovirus exposure and HLA in healthy donors. Study information: Findings of an earlier analysis included around 100 million unique TCR beta sequences from 200 million or so T cells. Findings of the study overall: Serostatus for CMV was the only available immune exposure information. Analysis was carried out at a later point, and it linked a missense DCLRE1C variant to TCR beta V- and J-gene trimming. Within the data, a cluster of highly shared sequence variants was likely a sequencing artifact.

The CDR3 loop spans 15 amino acids. Between the trimmed V and J ends, which lost 8 bases and 3 bases, there was a span of 19 bases. Per germline, CDR1 SNHLY and CDR2 FYNNEI. Points on this clone: What it recognizes is unknown.

PCR primers comprised 60 Vbeta and 13 Jbeta primers. Here immunoSEQ multiplex PCR was the method, and the copy in TCRdb shows in-frame clones only, minus some. The sample holds 150,000 or so clones. The TCR sequence derives from a woman aged 45-59 years in good health and CMV-seronegative. The chain joins TRBV2 to TRBJ1-1; a weak D match, TRBD1 (6 bases). The sequenced material came from PBMCs. The CDR3 loop reads CASLLEGGADTEAFF. The DNA of the CDR3 is TGTGCCAGCCTTCTTGAGGGGGGGGCGGACACTGAAGCTTTCTTT.